The 4 T cell receptor beta chains listed next were all sequenced from one sample in a study of shared clonotypes between healthy human individuals. TCRdb's table, derived via immunoSEQ multiplex PCR, lists solely in-frame clones and lacks some. The sample lists around 1,900,000 clones; 85% to 95% were seen once. Naive-designated CD8 cells lacked CD45RO, were positively enriched for CCR7, and omitted terminally differentiated effector memory CD45RA+ cells. Sequences were obtained from naive CD8+ T cells from PBMCs. The receptors were gathered from a man aged 18 to 30 in good health. Some clones in this sample may be carry-over from other donors' samples.

The chain is built from TRBV2 and TRBJ2-7, with 14 bases matching TRBD2. The germline V gene has CDR1 SNHLY and CDR2 FYNNEI. The trim removed 6 bases at V and 6 bases at J, leaving 4 bases unmatched. The CDR3 is 14 residues long. The CDR3 loop is CASRAGLAGVEQYF. CDR3 DNA: TGTGCCAGCAGGGCGGGACTAGCGGGAGTCGAGCAGTACTTC. Based on the CDR3 plus reference TRBV2 and TRBJ2-7, the full variable domain is EPEVTQTPSHQVTQMGQEVILRCVPISNHLYFYWYRQILGQKVEFLVSFYNNEISEKSEIFDDQFSVERPDGSNFTLKIRSTKLEDSAMYFCASRAGLAGVEQYFGPGTRLTVT.

The chain couples TRBV7-9 to TRBJ1-4; no clear D gene. There are 15 residues in the CDR3. Between the trimmed V and J ends, which lost 2 bases and 2 bases, there was a span of 9 bases. Looked up from germline, CDR1 is SEHNR and CDR2 is FQNEAQ (reference sequence). Written as DNA, the CDR3 is TGTGCCAGCAGCTTACGTGGTTTGACTAATGAAAAACTGTTTTTT. This sequence encodes CASSLRGLTNEKLFF.

This clone has just one count. The rearrangement joins TRBV27 to TRBJ2-7, with unresolved D. Germline CDR1 MNHEY, CDR2 SMNVEV (reference sequence). The CDR3 runs 14 residues. V lost 3 bases, J lost 3 bases, and 12 bases lay in between. CDR3 sequence: CASSFGQADYEQYF. The CDR3, as DNA: TGTGCCAGCAGTTTCGGCCAGGCAGACTACGAGCAGTACTTC.

The count of this clone is one. The same CDR3 is also encoded by other DNA sequences in this sample. The chain employs TRBV9 and TRBJ2-3; D not certain. Germline V gene lookup returns CDR1 SGDLS and CDR2 YYNGEE. Trimming pared 3 bases from V and 4 bases from J, leaving 6 bases between. This CDR3 is 12 amino acids long. CDR3 protein: CASSATPDTQYF. The CDR3, as DNA: TGTGCCAGCAGCGCCACACCAGATACGCAGTATTTT.